This TCR beta chain derives from a study of T cells in Graves' hyperthyroidism and ophthalmopathy. The wider study: The initial diagnosis was the point when peripheral blood was collected, ahead of any treatment.

V was cut by 7 bases and J by 5 bases, with 33 bases left in between. This CDR3 has 20 residues. CDR1 and CDR2 (germline): MGHDK, SYGVNS. Many counts were recorded for this clonotype. Not enrolled were patients with uncontrolled infection, other autoimmune disease, pregnancy or lactation. Blood sampling occurred at first hyperthyroidism diagnosis, ahead of any ophthalmopathy symptoms. The authors obtained PBMCs from about 9.5 ml of fresh peripheral blood. The source material, RNA transcripts, was used to amplify TCR beta CDR3 regions. The TCR CDR3 first-round RT-PCR relied on the HTBI primer set. Via MiXCR, TCRdb re-called the multiplex PCR reads, giving one row per CDR3 protein. This sample carries under 300,000 distinct CDR3 sequences, less than 30% of them seen once, and the ten largest clones take roughly a quarter.

This sequence was found in a man aged 35 to 55 with Graves' hyperthyroidism that later progressed to Graves' ophthalmopathy. The material sequenced was blood. V usage is TRBV25-1 and J usage is TRBJ1-5; D not certain. CDR3: CASNHLWVRRDRKQYQPQHF. In DNA form, the CDR3 reads TGTGCCAGCAATCACCTTTGGGTGAGACGTGATCGGAAACAATATCAGCCCCAGCATTTT.